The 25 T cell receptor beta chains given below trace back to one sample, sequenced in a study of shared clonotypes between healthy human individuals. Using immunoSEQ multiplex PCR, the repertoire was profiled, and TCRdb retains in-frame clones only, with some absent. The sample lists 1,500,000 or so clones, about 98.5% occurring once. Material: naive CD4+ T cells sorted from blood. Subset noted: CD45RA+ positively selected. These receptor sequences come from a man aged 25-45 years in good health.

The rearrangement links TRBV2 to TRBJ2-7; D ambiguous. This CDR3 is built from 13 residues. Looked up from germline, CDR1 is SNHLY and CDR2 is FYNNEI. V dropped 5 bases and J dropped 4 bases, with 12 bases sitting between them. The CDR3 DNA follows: TGTGCCAGCAGTCAACGGACGAGATACGAGCAGTACTTC. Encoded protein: CASSQRTRYEQYF. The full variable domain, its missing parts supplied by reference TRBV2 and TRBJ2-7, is EPEVTQTPSHQVTQMGQEVILRCVPISNHLYFYWYRQILGQKVEFLVSFYNNEISEKSEIFDDQFSVERPDGSNFTLKIRSTKLEDSAMYFCASSQRTRYEQYFGPGTRLTVT.

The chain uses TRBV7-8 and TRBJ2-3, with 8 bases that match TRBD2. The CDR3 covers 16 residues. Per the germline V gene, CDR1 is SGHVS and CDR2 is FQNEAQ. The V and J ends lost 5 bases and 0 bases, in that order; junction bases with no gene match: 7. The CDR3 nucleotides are TGTGCCAGCAGCGTCGGCGGGAGGACTAGCACAGATACGCAGTATTTT. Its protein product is CASSVGGRTSTDTQYF.

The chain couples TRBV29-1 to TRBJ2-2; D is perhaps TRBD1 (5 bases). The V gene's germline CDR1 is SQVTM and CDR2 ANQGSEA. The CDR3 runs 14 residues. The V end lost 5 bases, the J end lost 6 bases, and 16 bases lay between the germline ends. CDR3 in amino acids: CSVLLRQGSGELFF. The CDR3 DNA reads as TGCAGCGTTCTCTTACGGCAGGGTTCCGGGGAGCTGTTTTTT.

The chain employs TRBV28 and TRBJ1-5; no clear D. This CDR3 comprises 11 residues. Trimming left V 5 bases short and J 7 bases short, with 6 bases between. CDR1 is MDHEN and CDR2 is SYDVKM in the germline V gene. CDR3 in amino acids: CASSPRQPQHF. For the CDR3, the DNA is TGTGCCAGCAGTCCGCGCCAGCCCCAGCATTTT. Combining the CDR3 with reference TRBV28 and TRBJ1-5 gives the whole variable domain DVKVTQSSRYLVKRTGEKVFLECVQDMDHENMFWYRQDPGLGLRLIYFSYDVKMKEKGDIPEGYSVSREKKERFSLILESASTNQTSMYLCASSPRQPQHFGDGTRLSIL.

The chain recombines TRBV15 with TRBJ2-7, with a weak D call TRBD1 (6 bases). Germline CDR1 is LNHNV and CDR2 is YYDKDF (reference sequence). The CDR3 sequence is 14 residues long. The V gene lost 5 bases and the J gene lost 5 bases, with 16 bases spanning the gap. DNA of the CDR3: TGTGCCACCAGCCCTAAGGGGACACGGCACGAGCAGTACTTC. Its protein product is CATSPKGTRHEQYF.

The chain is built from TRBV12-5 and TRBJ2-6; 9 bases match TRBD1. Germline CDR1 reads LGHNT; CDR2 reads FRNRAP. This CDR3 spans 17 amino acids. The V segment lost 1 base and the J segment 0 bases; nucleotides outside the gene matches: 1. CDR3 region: CASGLDRGLSGANVLTF. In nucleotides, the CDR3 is TGTGCTAGTGGTTTGGACAGGGGGCTCTCTGGGGCCAACGTCCTGACTTTC.

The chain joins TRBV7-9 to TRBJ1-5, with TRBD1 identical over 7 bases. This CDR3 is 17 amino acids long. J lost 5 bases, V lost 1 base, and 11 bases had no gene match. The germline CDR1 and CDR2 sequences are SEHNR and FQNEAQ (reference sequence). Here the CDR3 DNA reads TGTGCCAGCAGCTTAGGGACAGGATTTTACCCACATCAGCCCCAGCATTTT. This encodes CASSLGTGFYPHQPQHF.

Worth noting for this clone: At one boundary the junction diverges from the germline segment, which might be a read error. CDR3 residues: CASSSQIADTQYF. CDR3 nucleotide sequence: TGTGCTAGCAGCTCCCAGATAGCAGATACGCAGTATTTT. The chain links TRBV7-7 to TRBJ2-3; D gene unclear. The CDR3 extends over 13 amino acids. CDR1 is SSHAT, CDR2 FNYEAQ, per germline (reference sequence).

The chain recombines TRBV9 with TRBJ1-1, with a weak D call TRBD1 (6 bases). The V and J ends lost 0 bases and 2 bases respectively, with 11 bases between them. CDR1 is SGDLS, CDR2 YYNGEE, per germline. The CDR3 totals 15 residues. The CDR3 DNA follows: TGTGCCAGCAGCGTAGTGGTACAGGGCAACACTGAAGCTTTCTTT. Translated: CASSVVVQGNTEAFF.

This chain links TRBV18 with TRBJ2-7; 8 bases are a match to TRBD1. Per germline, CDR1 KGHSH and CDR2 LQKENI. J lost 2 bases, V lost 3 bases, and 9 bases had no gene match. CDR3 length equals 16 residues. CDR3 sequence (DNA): TGTGCCAGCTCACCGAGAGGGCAGGGGGCGGCCTACGAGCAGTACTTC. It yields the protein CASSPRGQGAAYEQYF.

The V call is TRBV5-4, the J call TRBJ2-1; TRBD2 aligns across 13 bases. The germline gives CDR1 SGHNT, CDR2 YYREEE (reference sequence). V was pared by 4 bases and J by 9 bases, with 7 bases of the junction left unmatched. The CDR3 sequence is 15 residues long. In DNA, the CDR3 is TGTGCCAGCAGCAGTGGACTAGCGGGAGTAGCTGAGCAGTTCTTC. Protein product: CASSSGLAGVAEQFF.

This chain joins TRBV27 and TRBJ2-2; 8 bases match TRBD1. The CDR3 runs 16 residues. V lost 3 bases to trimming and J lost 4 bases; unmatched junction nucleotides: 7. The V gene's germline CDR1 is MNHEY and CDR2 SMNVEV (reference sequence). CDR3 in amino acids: CASSFLTGAGTGELFF. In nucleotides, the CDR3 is TGTGCCAGCAGTTTCCTGACAGGGGCAGGCACCGGGGAGCTGTTTTTT.

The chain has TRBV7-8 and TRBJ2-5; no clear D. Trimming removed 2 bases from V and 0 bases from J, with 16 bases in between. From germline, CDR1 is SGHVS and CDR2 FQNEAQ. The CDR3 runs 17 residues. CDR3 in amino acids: CASSLYGFSKNQETQYF. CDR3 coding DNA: TGTGCCAGCAGCTTATATGGATTTAGCAAAAACCAAGAGACCCAGTACTTC.

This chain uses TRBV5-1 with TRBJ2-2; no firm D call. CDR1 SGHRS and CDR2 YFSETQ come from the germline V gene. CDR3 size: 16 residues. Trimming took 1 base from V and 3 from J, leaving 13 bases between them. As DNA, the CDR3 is TGCGCCAGCAGCTTGCGTCTAGTTAGGTACACCGGGGAGCTGTTTTTT. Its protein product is CASSLRLVRYTGELFF. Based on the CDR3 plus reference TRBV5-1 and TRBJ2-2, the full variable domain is KAGVTQTPRYLIKTRGQQVTLSCSPISGHRSVSWYQQTPGQGLQFLFEYFSETQRNKGNFPGRFSGRQFSNSRSEMNVSTLELGDSALYLCASSLRLVRYTGELFFGEGSRLTVL.

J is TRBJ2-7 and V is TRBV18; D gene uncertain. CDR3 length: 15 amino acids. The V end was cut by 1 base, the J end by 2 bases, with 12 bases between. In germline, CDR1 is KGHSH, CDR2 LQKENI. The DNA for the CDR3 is TGTGCCAGCTCACCACTAGGAGTAAGTACCTACGAGCAGTACTTC. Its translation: CASSPLGVSTYEQYF.

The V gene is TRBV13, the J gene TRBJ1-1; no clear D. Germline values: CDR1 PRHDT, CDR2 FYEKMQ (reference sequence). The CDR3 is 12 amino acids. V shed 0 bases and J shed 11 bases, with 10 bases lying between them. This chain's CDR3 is CASSLGTGEAFF. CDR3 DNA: TGTGCCAGCAGCTTAGGTACCGGGGAGGCTTTCTTT.

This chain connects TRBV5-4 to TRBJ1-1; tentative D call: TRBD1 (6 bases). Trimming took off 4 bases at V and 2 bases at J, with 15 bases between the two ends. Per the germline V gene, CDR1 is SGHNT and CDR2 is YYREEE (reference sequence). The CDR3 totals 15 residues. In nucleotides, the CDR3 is TGTGCCAGCAGCCGAGATAAGACAGGTAACACTGAAGCTTTCTTT. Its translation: CASSRDKTGNTEAFF.

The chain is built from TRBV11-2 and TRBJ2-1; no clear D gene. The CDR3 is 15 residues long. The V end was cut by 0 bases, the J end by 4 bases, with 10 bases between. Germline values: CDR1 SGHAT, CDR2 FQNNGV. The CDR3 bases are TGTGCCAGCAGCTTAGATAGCCGAGGTTACAATGAGCAGTTCTTC. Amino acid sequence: CASSLDSRGYNEQFF. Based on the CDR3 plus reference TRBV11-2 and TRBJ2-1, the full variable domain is EAGVAQSPRYKIIEKRQSVAFWCNPISGHATLYWYQQILGQGPKLLIQFQNNGVVDDSQLPKDRFSAERLKGVDSTLKIQPAKLEDSAVYLCASSLDSRGYNEQFFGPGTRLTVL.

The CDR3 sequence is CSVRRWVNTEAFF. The CDR3 DNA is TGCAGCGTCCGGAGGTGGGTGAACACTGAAGCTTTCTTT. This chain connects TRBV29-1 to TRBJ1-1; D gene uncertain. The CDR3 extends over 13 amino acids. In germline, CDR1 is SQVTM, CDR2 ANQGSEA. V was cut by 6 bases and J by 0 bases, with 11 bases left in between.

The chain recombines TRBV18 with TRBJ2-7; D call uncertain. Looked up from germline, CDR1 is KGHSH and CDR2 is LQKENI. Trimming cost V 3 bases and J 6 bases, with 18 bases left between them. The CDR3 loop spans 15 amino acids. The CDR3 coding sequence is TGTGCCAGCTCACCTACTACCGGGCCACCGTCCGAGCAGTACTTC. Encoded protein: CASSPTTGPPSEQYF.

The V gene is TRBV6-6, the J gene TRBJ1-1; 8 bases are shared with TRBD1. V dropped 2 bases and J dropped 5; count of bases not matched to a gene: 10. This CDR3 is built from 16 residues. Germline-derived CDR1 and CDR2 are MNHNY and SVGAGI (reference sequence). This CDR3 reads CASSYPIGQGRTEAFF. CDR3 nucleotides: TGTGCCAGCAGTTACCCTATCGGACAGGGTAGAACTGAAGCTTTCTTT.

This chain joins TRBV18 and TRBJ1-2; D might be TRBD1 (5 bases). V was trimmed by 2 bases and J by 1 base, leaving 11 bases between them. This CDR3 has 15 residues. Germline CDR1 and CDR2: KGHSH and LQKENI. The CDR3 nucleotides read TGTGCCAGCTCACCATCTCCAGGGAATAACTATGGCTACACCTTC. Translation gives CASSPSPGNNYGYTF.

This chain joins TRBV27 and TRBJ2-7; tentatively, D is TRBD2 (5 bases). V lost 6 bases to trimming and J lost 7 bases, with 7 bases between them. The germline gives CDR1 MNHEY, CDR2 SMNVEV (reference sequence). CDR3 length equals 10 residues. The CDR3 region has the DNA TGTGCCAGCAGGGGAGTGGAGCAGTACTTC. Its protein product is CASRGVEQYF.

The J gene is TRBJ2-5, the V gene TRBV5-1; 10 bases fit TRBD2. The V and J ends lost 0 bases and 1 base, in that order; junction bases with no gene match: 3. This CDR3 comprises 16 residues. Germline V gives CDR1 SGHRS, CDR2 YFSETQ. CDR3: CASSLDIAGGQETQYF. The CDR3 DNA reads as TGCGCCAGCAGCTTGGACATAGCGGGAGGCCAAGAGACCCAGTACTTC.

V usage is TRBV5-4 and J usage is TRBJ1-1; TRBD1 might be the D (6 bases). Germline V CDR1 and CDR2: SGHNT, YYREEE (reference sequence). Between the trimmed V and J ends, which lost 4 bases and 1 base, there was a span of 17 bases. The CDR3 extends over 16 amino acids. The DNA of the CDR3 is TGTGCCAGCAGCAGAAGACACAGGGACTCGAACACTGAAGCTTTCTTT. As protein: CASSRRHRDSNTEAFF.